This T cell receptor beta chain emerged from a study of blood T cells in healthy people across ages. Study-level results: Diversity estimates drawn from one million T cells were deemed underestimates.

Concerning this clonotype itself: Its target is unknown. Just one base apart from a much larger clone, this may be a read error.

It was with a sample-barcoded 5' primer and a J-beta primer mix that a second PCR of roughly 6 to 12 cycles was run. Via MiXCR, TCRdb re-called the 5' RACE reads, giving one row per CDR3 protein. The sample lists about 810,000 distinct CDR3 sequences, about 34% occurring once. V was pared by 8 bases and J by 13 bases, with 21 bases between. CDR1 is SQVTM and CDR2 is ANQGSEA in the germline V gene. This CDR3 spans 12 amino acids. The specimen sequenced was blood. The TCR was taken from a man younger than 35 in good health. The gene calls are TRBV29-1 and TRBJ2-1; tentatively, D is TRBD1 or TRBD2 (5 bases each). The CDR3 DNA is TGCAGCTTATGGACTGTGGGGGAGACCCAGTTCTTC. This translates into CSLWTVGETQFF.